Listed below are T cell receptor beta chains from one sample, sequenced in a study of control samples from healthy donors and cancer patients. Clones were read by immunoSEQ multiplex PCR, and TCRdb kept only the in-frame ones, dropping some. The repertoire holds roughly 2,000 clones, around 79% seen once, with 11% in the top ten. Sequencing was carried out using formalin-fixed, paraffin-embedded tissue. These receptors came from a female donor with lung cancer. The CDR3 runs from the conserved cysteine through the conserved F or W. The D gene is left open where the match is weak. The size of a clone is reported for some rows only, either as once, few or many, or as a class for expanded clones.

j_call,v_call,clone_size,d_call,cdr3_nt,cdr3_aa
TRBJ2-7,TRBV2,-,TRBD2,TGTGCCAGCAGTGAGCTAGCGGGAGTTCAGGACGAGCAGTACTTC,CASSELAGVQDEQYF
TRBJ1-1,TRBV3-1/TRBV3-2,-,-,TGTGCCAGCAGCCAAGCTTTCAGGGACACTGAAGCTTTCTTT,CASSQAFRDTEAFF
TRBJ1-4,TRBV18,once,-,TGTGCCAGCGCACAGGGAAGAGCCGAAAAACTGTTTTTT,CASAQGRAEKLFF
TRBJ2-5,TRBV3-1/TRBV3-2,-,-,TGTGCCAGCAGCCAAGGTCAGGGAGAGGAGACCCAGTACTTC,CASSQGQGEETQYF
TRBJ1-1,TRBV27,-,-,TGTGCCAGCAGTTTATCTCTGGGGTACAGTGAAGCTTTCTTT,CASSLSLGYSEAFF
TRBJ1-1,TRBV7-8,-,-,TGTGCCAGCAGTGCCAAGGTGTGGGATACTGAAGCTTTCTTT,CASSAKVWDTEAFF
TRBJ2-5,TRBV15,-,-,TGTGCCACCACTACAGGGGCGGGGGGAGAGACCCAGTACTTC,CATTTGAGGETQYF
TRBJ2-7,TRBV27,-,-,TGTGCCAGCAAGTCGGACCGCTACGAGCAGTACTTC,CASKSDRYEQYF
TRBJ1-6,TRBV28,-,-,TGTGCCAGCAGTTTACGATCTGTGGCCCACCCCCTCCACTTT,CASSLRSVAHPLHF
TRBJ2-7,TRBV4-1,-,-,TGCGCCAGCAGCCAAGATCTAGTGCGGGTTTGCGAGCAGTACTTC,CASSQDLVRVCEQYF
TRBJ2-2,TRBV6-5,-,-,TGTGCCAGCAGTTACGGGACGCCTTCCGCCGGGGAGCTGTTTTTT,CASSYGTPSAGELFF
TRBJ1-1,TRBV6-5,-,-,TGTGCCAGCAGATTACTGTCCGGCCGAGAAGCTTTCTTT,CASRLLSGREAFF
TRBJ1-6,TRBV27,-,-,TGTGCCAGCAGTCCCGGGTTTGATTCACCCCTCCACTTT,CASSPGFDSPLHF
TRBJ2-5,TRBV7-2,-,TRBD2,TGTGCCAGCAGCTTAGGGCTAGCGGGACAAGAGACCCAGTACTTC,CASSLGLAGQETQYF
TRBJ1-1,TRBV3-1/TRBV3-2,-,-,TGTGCCAGCAGCGGATGGGATCCCATTTCACGCACTGAAGCTTTCTTT,CASSGWDPISRTEAFF
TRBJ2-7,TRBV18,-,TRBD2,TGTGCCAGCTCACCCCCTTCGGGGACTACCTACGAGCAGTACTTC,CASSPPSGTTYEQYF
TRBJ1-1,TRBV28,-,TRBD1,TGTGCCAGCAGCCGGCCGGGACAGGGGACGGGAGCTTTCTTT,CASSRPGQGTGAFF
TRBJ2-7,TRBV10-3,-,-,TGTGCCATCAGTTCCGTGGACACCTTCTCCTACGAGCAGTACTTC,CAISSVDTFSYEQYF
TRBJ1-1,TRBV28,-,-,TGTGCCAGCAGTCCCAACCCGGGGCGGAACACTGAAGCTTTCTTT,CASSPNPGRNTEAFF
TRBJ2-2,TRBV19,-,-,TGTGCCAGTAGTAGAGCGGTTAGCGGGGAGCTGTTTTTT,CASSRAVSGELFF
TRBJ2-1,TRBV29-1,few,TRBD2,TGCAGCGCCGGGACTAGCGGGTTTGAGCAGTTCTTC,CSAGTSGFEQFF
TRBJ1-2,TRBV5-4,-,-,TGTGCCAGCAGCTTTTTAGGAGGCTACACCTTC,CASSFLGGYTF
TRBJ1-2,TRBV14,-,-,TGTGCCAGCAGCCAAGTTGGGGCAGGGGCCTATGGCTACACCTTC,CASSQVGAGAYGYTF
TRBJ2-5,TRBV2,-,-,TGTGCCAGCGGGCCAGGGCAAGAGACCCAGTACTTC,CASGPGQETQYF
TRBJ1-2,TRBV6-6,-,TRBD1,TGTGCCAGCAGTGACAGGGGTCGGGGCTACACCTTC,CASSDRGRGYTF
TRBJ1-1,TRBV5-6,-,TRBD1,TGTGCCAGCAGCCCAAACAGGGGTAACACTGAAGCTTTCTTT,CASSPNRGNTEAFF
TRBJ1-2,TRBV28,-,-,TGTGCCAGCAGGAGGGGGGCCTATGGCTACACCTTC,CASRRGAYGYTF
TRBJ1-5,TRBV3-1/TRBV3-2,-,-,TGTGCCAGCAGCCAAGGGTGGGAAGCGGTTGATCAGCCCCAGCATTTT,CASSQGWEAVDQPQHF
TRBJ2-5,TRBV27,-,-,TGTGCCAGCAGTTTAGCCCCTTTAGAGGTGGAGACCCAGTACTTC,CASSLAPLEVETQYF
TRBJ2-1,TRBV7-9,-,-,TGTGCCAGCAGCTCCCGCGGGGCACCCTACAATGAGCAGTTCTTC,CASSSRGAPYNEQFF
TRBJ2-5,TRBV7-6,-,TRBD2,TGTGCCAGCAGCTTAGCGGGAGCGGGAGGTGCGGGAACCCAGTACTTC,CASSLAGAGGAGTQYF
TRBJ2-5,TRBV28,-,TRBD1,TGTGCCAGCAGTTTCTTGGACAGGGGGAGGACTCAGTACTTC,CASSFLDRGRTQYF
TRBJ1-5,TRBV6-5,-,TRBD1,TGTGCCACTATCCGACAGGGCGATCAGCCCCAGCATTTT,CATIRQGDQPQHF
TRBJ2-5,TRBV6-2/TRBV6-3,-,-,TGTGCCAGCAGTTACACAGCAGAGACCCAGTACTTC,CASSYTAETQYF
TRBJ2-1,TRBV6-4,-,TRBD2,TGTGCCAGCAGTGTGGGACTAGCAGACTACAATGAGCAGTTCTTC,CASSVGLADYNEQFF
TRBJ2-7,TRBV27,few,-,TGTGCCAGCAGTTTAGCCCAAGCCTACGAGCAGTACTTC,CASSLAQAYEQYF
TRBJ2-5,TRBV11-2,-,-,TGTGCCAGCAGCTCCCACAGGGGGGGGACCCAGTACTTC,CASSSHRGGTQYF
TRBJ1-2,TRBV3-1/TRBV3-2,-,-,TGTGCCAGCAGTCGCCAAGTCCACTATGGCTACACCTTC,CASSRQVHYGYTF
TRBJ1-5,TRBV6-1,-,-,TGTGCCAGCAGTGATGGGGGCAGGTCACAGCCCCAGCATTTT,CASSDGGRSQPQHF
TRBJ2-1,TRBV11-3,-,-,TGTGCCAGCAGCCCCCGGAACCTGGGGGGAGAGCAGTTCTTC,CASSPRNLGGEQFF
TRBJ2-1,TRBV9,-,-,TGTGCCAGCAGCGTCGGGGGTCGTGACAATGAGCAGTTCTTC,CASSVGGRDNEQFF
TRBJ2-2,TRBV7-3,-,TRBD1,TGTGCCAGCAGCCCCGGGACAGGAGGGGAGCTGTTTTTT,CASSPGTGGELFF
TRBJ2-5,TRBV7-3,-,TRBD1,TGTGCCAGCAGCCCACGGGGGACAGGGGGAGTAAAGACCCAGTACTTC,CASSPRGTGGVKTQYF
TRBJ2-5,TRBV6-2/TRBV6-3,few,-,TGTGCCAGCAGTTCCGGGGGAGCAGGAGAGACCCAGTACTTC,CASSSGGAGETQYF
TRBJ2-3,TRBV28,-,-,TGTGCCAGCAGCCGGGTAATCGGGCCAGGCACAGATACGCAGTATTTT,CASSRVIGPGTDTQYF
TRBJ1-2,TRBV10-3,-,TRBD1,TGTGCCAGCTCACAGGGGGTGAGGGGCTACACCTTC,CASSQGVRGYTF